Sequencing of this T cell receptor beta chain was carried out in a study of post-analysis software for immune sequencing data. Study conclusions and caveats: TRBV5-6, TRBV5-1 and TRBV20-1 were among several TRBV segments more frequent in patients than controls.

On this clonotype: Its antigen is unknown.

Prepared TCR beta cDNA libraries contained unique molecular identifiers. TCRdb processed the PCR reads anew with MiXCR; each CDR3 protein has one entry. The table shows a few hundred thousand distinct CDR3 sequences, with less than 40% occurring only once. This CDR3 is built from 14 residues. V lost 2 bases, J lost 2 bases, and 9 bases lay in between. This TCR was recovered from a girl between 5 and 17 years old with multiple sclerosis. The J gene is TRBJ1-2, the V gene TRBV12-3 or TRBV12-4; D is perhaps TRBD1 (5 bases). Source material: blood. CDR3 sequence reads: CASSLLGENYGYTF. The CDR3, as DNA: TGTGCCAGCAGTTTATTGGGGGAGAACTATGGCTACACCTTC.